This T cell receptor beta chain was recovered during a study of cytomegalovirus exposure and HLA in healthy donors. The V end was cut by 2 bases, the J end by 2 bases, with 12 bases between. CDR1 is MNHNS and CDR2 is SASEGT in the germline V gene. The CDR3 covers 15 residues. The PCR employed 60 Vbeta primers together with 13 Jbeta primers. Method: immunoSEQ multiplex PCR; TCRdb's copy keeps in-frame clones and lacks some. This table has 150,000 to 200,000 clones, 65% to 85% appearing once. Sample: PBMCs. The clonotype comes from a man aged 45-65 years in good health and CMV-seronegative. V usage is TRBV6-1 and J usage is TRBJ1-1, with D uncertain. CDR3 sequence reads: CASSEIHGENTEAFF. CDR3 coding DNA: TGTGCCAGCAGTGAAATTCACGGAGAAAACACTGAAGCTTTCTTT.